What follows are 31 T cell receptor beta chains derived from one specimen sequenced in a study of T cells in Graves' hyperthyroidism and ophthalmopathy. Authors of the study amplified TCR beta CDR3 regions from RNA transcripts. Carried out on the TCR CDR3, a first-round RT-PCR used the HTBI primer set. TCRdb itself ran the multiplex PCR reads through MiXCR, one entry per CDR3 protein. The table includes 40,000 to 65,000 distinct CDR3 sequences, roughly 50% detected once. What was sequenced was blood. Every receptor here comes from a woman aged 45-65 years with Graves' ophthalmopathy.

This clonotype was recorded many times. The CDR3 DNA is TGTGCCAGCAGCTTAACCAGTCGGCATGAAAAACTGTTTTTT. Amino acids: CASSLTSRHEKLFF. This rearrangement joins TRBV11-2 to TRBJ1-4; no definite D call. The CDR3 extends over 14 amino acids. V shed 2 bases and J shed 6 bases, with 10 bases lying between them. Germline CDR1 and CDR2: SGHAT and FQNNGV.

Ten or more counts support this clonotype. This chain connects TRBV29-1 to TRBJ2-7; perhaps TRBD1 as D (6 bases). This CDR3 has 15 amino acids. With 6 bases removed from V and 0 bases from J, the gap between germline ends came to 18 bases. Germline V gene data show CDR1 as SQVTM and CDR2 as ANQGSEA. The CDR3 here is CSVLGQPRSSYEQYF. CDR3 sequence (DNA): TGCAGCGTCCTAGGACAGCCGAGGAGCTCCTACGAGCAGTACTTC.

This rearrangement joins TRBV18 to TRBJ2-2, with D possibly TRBD1 on 5 matching bases. Germline CDR1 KGHSH, CDR2 LQKENI. V lost 4 bases and J lost 0, with 9 bases in between. This CDR3 comprises 15 residues. This chain's CDR3 is CASSQRQTNTGELFF. Here the CDR3 DNA reads TGTGCCAGCTCACAAAGACAGACGAACACCGGGGAGCTGTTTTTT. Full variable domain (outside the CDR3, taken from reference TRBV18 and TRBJ2-2): NAGVMQNPRHLVRRRGQEARLRCSPMKGHSHVYWYRQLPEEGLKFMVYLQKENIIDESGMPKERFSAEFPKEGPSILRIQQVVRGDSAAYFCASSQRQTNTGELFFGEGSRLTVL.

This clonotype was observed at least ten times. The chain employs TRBV5-1 and TRBJ2-3; 16 nucleotides line up with TRBD2. Germline-derived CDR1 and CDR2 are SGHRS and YFSETQ. The trim removed 4 bases at V and 6 bases at J, leaving 8 bases unmatched. This CDR3 is built from 17 residues. CDR3 loop: CASSGGLAGGDRDTQYF. CDR3 nucleotide sequence: TGCGCCAGCAGCGGGGGACTAGCGGGGGGGGACCGGGATACGCAGTATTTT.

Concerning this clonotype itself: It is unclear where the CDR3 begins or ends on the DNA, so no DNA is shown, and the CDR3 is as TCRdb lists it. The chain carries TRBV29-1 and TRBJ2-1; the DNA was not compared with TRBD2, the D call given in the table. Germline loops: CDR1 SQVTM, CDR2 ANQGSEA. The CDR3 numbers 24 amino acids, ends counted. The CDR3 here is CSVEDTALYLCASFPGTSGNRQFF.

V usage is TRBV5-1 and J usage is TRBJ1-2; D remains unclear. Per germline, CDR1 SGHRS and CDR2 YFSETQ. V shed 5 bases and J shed 3 bases, with 11 bases lying between them. CDR3 length: 13 residues. DNA for the CDR3: TGCGCCAGCAGACGAGCGGGATACTATGGCTACACCTTC. Encoded protein: CASRRAGYYGYTF.

The V call is TRBV20-1, the J call TRBJ1-1; unclear D gene. V was shortened by 1 base and J by 11 bases, with 14 bases between the two germline ends. The CDR3 has 12 residues. CDR1 and CDR2 (germline): DFQATT, SNEGSKA (reference sequence). The CDR3 DNA sequence: TGCAGTGCTAGAGGGGCCATAGAGGATGCTTTCTTT. Its translation is CSARGAIEDAFF.

This clonotype showed up many times. The chain joins TRBV5-1 to TRBJ1-2; 10 bases agree with TRBD1. Germline V gene sequence: CDR1 SGHRS, CDR2 YFSETQ. The CDR3 consists of 15 residues. Trimming removed 0 bases from V and 4 bases from J; junction bases left unmatched: 3. The CDR3 sequence: CASSLDGDRGYGYTF. CDR3 coding DNA: TGCGCCAGCAGCTTGGACGGGGACAGGGGCTATGGCTACACCTTC.

There are many counts of this clonotype. This sequence joins TRBV20-1 and TRBJ2-7; 10 bases fit TRBD2. Germline V CDR1 and CDR2: DFQATT, SNEGSKA (reference sequence). V lost 2 bases to trimming and J lost 3 bases; unmatched junction nucleotides: 19. CDR3 size: 19 residues. DNA for the CDR3: TGCAGTGCTAGAAACCCCCGCGAGGCTAGCGGGAGTAAGGGCTACGAGCAGTACTTC. This translates into CSARNPREASGSKGYEQYF.

Of note for this clonotype: Germline is not matched at one junction end, which may reflect a read error. The rearrangement joins TRBV4-2 to TRBJ2-2; no clear D. The CDR3 length is 16 residues. CDR1 is LGHNA, CDR2 YNFKEQ, per germline. CDR3 loop: CVSSQQRGTNTGELFF. CDR3 in DNA: TGTGTCAGCAGCCAACAGAGAGGAACGAACACCGGGGAGCTGTTTTTT.

The V and J genes are TRBV7-9 and TRBJ2-3; TRBD1 aligns across 9 bases. V shed 5 bases and J 15 bases; nucleotides not matched to a gene: 12. Germline V gives CDR1 SEHNR, CDR2 FQNEAQ (reference sequence). The CDR3 contains 13 residues. In DNA, the CDR3 is TGTGCCAGCAGCCGAAAAGGGACAGGGACGGATTATTTT. It is translated as CASSRKGTGTDYF.

This clonotype was seen many times. The chain employs TRBV7-9 and TRBJ1-1; 8 bases align to TRBD1. Germline values: CDR1 SEHNR, CDR2 FQNEAQ (reference sequence). V lost 1 base and J lost 10; bases outside the gene matches: 2. CDR3 length equals 12 residues. The CDR3 here is CASSLGQGAAFF. In nucleotides, the CDR3 is TGTGCCAGCAGCTTAGGCCAGGGGGCAGCTTTCTTT.

In regard to this clonotype: This clone may be a read error of a much larger clone one base away. The chain employs TRBV7-2 and TRBJ1-5; TRBD1 matches at 9 bases. The CDR3 is made up of 19 amino acids. Unmatched junction bases numbered 14, after V lost 5 bases and J lost 0 bases. Germline values: CDR1 SGHTA, CDR2 FQGNSA. CDR3: CASSQKGTGTDYSNQPQHF. DNA for the CDR3: TGTGCCAGCAGCCAAAAAGGGACAGGGACGGATTATAGCAATCAGCCCCAGCATTTT.

This clonotype was found many times. V gene TRBV20-1 combines with J gene TRBJ2-3, with TRBD2 matching 8 bases. The germline CDR1 and CDR2 sequences are DFQATT and SNEGSKA (reference sequence). Germline trimming cut 0 bases from V and 4 bases from J; bases unmatched to any gene: 12. The CDR3 runs 17 residues. The CDR3 sequence: CSARDWVSGSDADTQYF. The CDR3 DNA follows: TGCAGTGCTAGAGATTGGGTGAGCGGGAGTGACGCAGATACGCAGTATTTT.

This clonotype was counted many times. Given a much more abundant clone one base away, this may be a read error. This chain uses TRBV29-1 with TRBJ2-7, with 10 bases identical to TRBD1. The germline V gene has CDR1 SQVTM and CDR2 ANQGSEA. The CDR3 runs 13 residues. The V gene end was trimmed by 4 bases and the J gene end by 5 bases; junction bases not matched to a gene: 5. The CDR3 DNA follows: TGCAGCGTTGCCGGGACAGGGGATAACGAGCAGTACTTC. It codes for CSVAGTGDNEQYF.

This clonotype occurred many times. The rearrangement joins TRBV9 to TRBJ2-1, with 13 bases matching TRBD2. CDR3 length equals 15 residues. Germline values: CDR1 SGDLS, CDR2 YYNGEE. The trim removed 3 bases at V and 7 bases at J, leaving 4 bases unmatched. In DNA, the CDR3 is TGTGCCAGCAGCGCCGGACTAGCGGGGGATAATGAGCAGTTCTTC. Its translation: CASSAGLAGDNEQFF.

The CDR3 spells CAIIPGTGNNLYEQYF. The CDR3 DNA is TGTGCCATCATCCCCGGGACAGGGAATAACCTCTACGAGCAGTACTTC. This sequence joins TRBV10-3 and TRBJ2-7, with TRBD1 matching over 9 bases. The V and J ends lost 7 bases and 3 bases, in that order; junction bases with no gene match: 13. This CDR3 contains 16 residues. Germline assignment: CDR1 ENHRY and CDR2 SYGVKD.

This clonotype was picked up one time. The chain employs TRBV7-2 and TRBJ2-3; TRBD2 might be the D (5 bases). The J call may be incorrect, as the DNA end agrees better with TRBJ2-1. Germline CDR1 and CDR2: SGHTA and FQGNSA. CDR3 length: 15 residues. CDR3 loop: CASSLVGSSTDTQFF. CDR3 nucleotides: TGTGCCAGCAGCTTAGTAGGTTCTAGCACAGATACGCAGTTCTTC.

CDR3 protein: CSAAGGNTEAFF. CDR3 nucleotides: TGCAGTGCCGCGGGGGGGAACACTGAAGCTTTCTTT. This sequence joins TRBV20-1 and TRBJ1-1, with D possibly TRBD1 on 5 matching bases. CDR3 length: 12 residues. Germline V CDR1 and CDR2: DFQATT, SNEGSKA (reference sequence). Deletions cut 6 bases from V and 1 base from J, with 9 bases between.

This chain joins TRBV4-1 and TRBJ2-7, with D tentatively TRBD2 (5 bases). From germline, CDR1 is MGHRA and CDR2 YSYEKL. The CDR3 spans 14 residues. Trimming took 1 base from V and 3 from J, leaving 10 bases between them. The CDR3 protein is CASSQATTVYEQYF. The CDR3 DNA follows: TGCGCCAGCAGCCAAGCGACTACTGTCTACGAGCAGTACTTC.

On this clonotype: Without the conserved terminal phenylalanine or tryptophan, this CDR3 likely stems from a read error. The DNA is omitted, as the CDR3 cannot be located on it reliably, and the CDR3 follows TCRdb's listing. The V gene is TRBV7-8, the J gene TRBJ2-6; TRBD2 is taken as the D call from the table, unchecked against the DNA. Germline V gene data show CDR1 as SGHVS and CDR2 as FQNEAQ. The CDR3 has 18 amino acids, counting both end residues. The CDR3 loop is CASSRPGLDFSGANVRTC.

Notes on this clonotype: It may be a read error: a sequence one base away is much more abundant. The chain links TRBV6-1 to TRBJ2-7; 8 positions agree with TRBD1. The CDR3 is 14 amino acids. Germline loops: CDR1 MNHNS, CDR2 SASEGT. Here the CDR3 DNA reads TGTGCCAGCACCGTGGACAGGGTTTCCTACGGGCAGTACTTC. Its translation: CASTVDRVSYGQYF.

This clonotype appeared once. The chain has TRBV10-1 and TRBJ2-7; no reliable D call. The CDR3 consists of 14 residues. The V end lost 6 bases, the J end lost 6 bases, and 18 bases lay between the germline ends. Germline values: CDR1 WNHNN, CDR2 SYGVQD (reference sequence). CDR3: CASSPPGPPREQYF. DNA of the CDR3: TGCGCCAGCAGCCCCCCCGGCCCCCCCCGCGAGCAGTACTTC.

The chain carries TRBV2 and TRBJ2-1; TRBD2 matches at 7 bases. Germline-derived CDR1 and CDR2 are SNHLY and FYNNEI. J was trimmed by 9 bases and V by 8 bases; bases with no gene match: 4. CDR3 length equals 11 residues. The CDR3 nucleotides are TGTGCCAGCCACGGGGGGAGTGAGCAGTTCTTC. Protein: CASHGGSEQFF.

Details on this clonotype: Sequence at one end of the junction differs from germline and may be a read error. V and J are TRBV20-1 and TRBJ2-2; 7 bases match TRBD1. This CDR3 comprises 14 residues. CDR1 is DFQATT, CDR2 SNEGSKA, per germline (reference sequence). CDR3 nucleotide sequence: TGCAGTGCTCAGACAGGGTGGGACACCGGGGAGCTGTCTTTT. Translated: CSAQTGWDTGELSF.

V and J are TRBV10-2 and TRBJ1-2; a weak D match, TRBD1 (5 bases). Germline assignment: CDR1 WSHSY and CDR2 SAAADI. Between the trimmed V and J ends, which lost 3 bases and 3 bases, there was a span of 14 bases. The CDR3 has 15 amino acids. CDR3 nucleotides: TGCGCCAGCAGTGATTTCGCAGGGACGGACTATGGCTACACCTTC. Its translation is CASSDFAGTDYGYTF.

V and J are TRBV7-2 and TRBJ2-7, with 8 positions matching TRBD1. CDR3 length equals 14 residues. Trimming took 4 bases from V and 5 from J; bases not matched to a gene: 7. The germline V gene encodes CDR1 SGHTA and CDR2 FQGNSA. This CDR3 reads CTSSSQGGNHEQYF. DNA for the CDR3: TGTACCAGCAGCTCACAGGGGGGAAACCACGAGCAGTACTTC. Looking up the rest from reference TRBV7-2 and TRBJ2-7 gives the full variable domain: GAGVSQSPSNKVTEKGKDVELRCDPISGHTALYWYRQSLGQGLEFLIYFQGNSAPDKSGLPSDRFSAERTGGSVSTLTIQRTQQEDSAVYLCTSSSQGGNHEQYFGPGTRLTVT.

With respect to this clonotype: The conserved phenylalanine or tryptophan normally closing the CDR3 is absent here, so this likely arose from a read error. The chain employs TRBV2 and TRBJ2-2, with 10 bases fitting TRBD2. CDR1 and CDR2 (germline): SNHLY, FYNNEI. V trimming: 10 bases; J trimming: 7 bases; junction bases outside the gene matches: 15. The CDR3 extends over 16 amino acids. The CDR3 loop is CATGPSGSADIGELFY. In nucleotides, the CDR3 is TGTGCCACTGGCCCTAGCGGGAGTGCTGACATCGGGGAGCTGTTTTAT.

This clonotype came up many times. The chain combines TRBV4-2 with TRBJ2-5, with 7 nucleotides matching TRBD1. Looked up from germline, CDR1 is LGHNA and CDR2 is YNFKEQ. CDR3 length: 17 residues. V trimming: 2 bases; J trimming: 2 bases; junction bases outside the gene matches: 11. CDR3 bases: TGTGCCAGCAGCCAACGATTCAGGGGGAAGGATCAAGAGACCCAGTACTTC. Amino acid sequence: CASSQRFRGKDQETQYF.

A word on this clonotype: One end of the junction does not line up with germline, which may come from a read error. The CDR3 loop reads CAGRSGRGSGYTF. CDR3 nucleotides: TGTGCCGGCAGGTCAGGCCGGGGGTCGGGCTACACCTTC. The V call is TRBV7-3, the J call TRBJ1-2; TRBD1 might be the D (5 bases). CDR1 and CDR2 from the germline V gene are SGHTA and FQGTGA. There are 13 residues in the CDR3.

This clonotype was found many times. Compared with germline, one end of the junction differs, possibly owing to a read error. This chain joins TRBV24-1 and TRBJ2-5, with 10 bases matching TRBD2. Germline V gene data show CDR1 as KGHDR and CDR2 as SFDVKD. The CDR3 runs 16 residues. The DNA for the CDR3 is TGTGTCACCAGTGGAAATAGCGGGAGGTACCAAGAGACCCAGTACTTC. As protein: CVTSGNSGRYQETQYF.